Listed here is a single T cell receptor (beta chain). The antigen is unknown. The data were taken from a study of CD8+CD57+ T cells in acquired aplastic anemia. The authors sequenced patients whose flow cytometry had shown CD8+CD57+ cell expansion. The patients all had a severe acquired aplastic anemia diagnosis. When blood sampling took place, the patients had received no therapy. Study observations and caveats: The study found no significant CD8+ Simpson's diversity difference between patients and controls. Patients and controls had in common twenty-nine CD8+ CDR3 sequences.

For CDR3 and TCR beta VDJ profiling, genomic DNA was the template used. TCRdb called the reads again in MiXCR, with one record for every CDR3 protein. Of about half a million distinct CDR3 sequences in the sample, around 30% were seen once. Looked up from germline, CDR1 is SGHNT and CDR2 is YYREEE (reference sequence). This CDR3 is built from 14 residues. V lost 5 bases to trimming and J lost 2 bases; unmatched junction nucleotides: 6. The rearrangement links TRBV5-4 to TRBJ2-5; 7 nucleotides agree with TRBD1. The sequence came from a human donor with aplastic anemia. Material for sequencing was sorted CD4+, CD8+, or CD8+CD57+ T cells (not recorded which) from PBMCs. Written as DNA, the CDR3 is TGTGCCAGCAGTTCCACACAGGGGCAAGAGACCCAGTACTTC. It encodes CASSSTQGQETQYF.